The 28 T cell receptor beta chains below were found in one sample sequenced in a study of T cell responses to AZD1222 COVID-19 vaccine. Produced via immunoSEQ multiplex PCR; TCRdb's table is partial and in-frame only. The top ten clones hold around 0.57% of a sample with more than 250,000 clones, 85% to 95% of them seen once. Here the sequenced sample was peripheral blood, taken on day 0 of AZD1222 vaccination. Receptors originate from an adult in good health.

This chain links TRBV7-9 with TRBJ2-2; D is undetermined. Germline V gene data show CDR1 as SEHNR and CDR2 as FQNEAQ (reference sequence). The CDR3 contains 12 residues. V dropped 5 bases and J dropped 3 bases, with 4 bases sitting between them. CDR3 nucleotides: TGTGCCAGCAGCATGGACACCGGGGAGCTGTTTTTT. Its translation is CASSMDTGELFF.

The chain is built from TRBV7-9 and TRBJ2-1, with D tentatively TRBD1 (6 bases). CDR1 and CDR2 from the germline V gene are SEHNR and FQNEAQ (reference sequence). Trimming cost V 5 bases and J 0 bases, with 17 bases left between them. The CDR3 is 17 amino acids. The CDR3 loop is CASSPHFRGSSYNEQFF. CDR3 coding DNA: TGTGCCAGCAGCCCTCATTTTAGGGGGAGCTCCTACAATGAGCAGTTCTTC.

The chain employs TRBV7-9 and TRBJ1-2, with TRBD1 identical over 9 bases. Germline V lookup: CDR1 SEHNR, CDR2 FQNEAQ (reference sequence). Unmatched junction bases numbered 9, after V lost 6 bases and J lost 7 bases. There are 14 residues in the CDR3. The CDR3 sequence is CASSLPSTGGGYTF. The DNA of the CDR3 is TGTGCCAGCAGTTTGCCGTCGACAGGGGGTGGCTACACCTTC.

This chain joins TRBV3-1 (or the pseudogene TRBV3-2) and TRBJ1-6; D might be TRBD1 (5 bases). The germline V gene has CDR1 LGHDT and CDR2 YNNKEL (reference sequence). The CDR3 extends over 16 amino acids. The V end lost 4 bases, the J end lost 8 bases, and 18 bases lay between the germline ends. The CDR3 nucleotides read TGTGCCAGCAGCCGCGGGTCGGGAACAGGAGATTCACCCCTCCACTTT. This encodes CASSRGSGTGDSPLHF.

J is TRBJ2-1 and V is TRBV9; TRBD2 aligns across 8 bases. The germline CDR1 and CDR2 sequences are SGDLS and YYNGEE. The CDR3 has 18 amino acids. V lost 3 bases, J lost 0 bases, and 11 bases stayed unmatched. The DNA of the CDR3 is TGTGCCAGCAGCGCCCACCGGGAGGGGAAGAGCTCCTACAATGAGCAGTTCTTC. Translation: CASSAHREGKSSYNEQFF.

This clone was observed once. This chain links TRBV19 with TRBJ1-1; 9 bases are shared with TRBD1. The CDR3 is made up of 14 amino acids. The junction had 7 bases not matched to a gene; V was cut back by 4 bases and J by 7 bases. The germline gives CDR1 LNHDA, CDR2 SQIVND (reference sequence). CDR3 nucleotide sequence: TGTGCCAGTAGTAACCGGGGACAGGGAGATGAAGCTTTCTTT. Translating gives CASSNRGQGDEAFF.

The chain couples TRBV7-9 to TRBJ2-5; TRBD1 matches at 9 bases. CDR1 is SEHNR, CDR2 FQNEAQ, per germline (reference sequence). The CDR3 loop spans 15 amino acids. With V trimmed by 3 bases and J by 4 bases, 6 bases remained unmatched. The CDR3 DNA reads TGTGCCAGCAGCTTTCGGACAGGGGTGTTAGAGACCCAGTACTTC. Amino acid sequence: CASSFRTGVLETQYF. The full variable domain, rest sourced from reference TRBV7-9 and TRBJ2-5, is DTGVSQNPRHKITKRGQNVTFRCDPISEHNRLYWYRQTLGQGPEFLTYFQNEAQLEKSRLLSDRFSAERPKGSFSTLEIQRTEQGDSAMYLCASSFRTGVLETQYFGPGTRLLVL.

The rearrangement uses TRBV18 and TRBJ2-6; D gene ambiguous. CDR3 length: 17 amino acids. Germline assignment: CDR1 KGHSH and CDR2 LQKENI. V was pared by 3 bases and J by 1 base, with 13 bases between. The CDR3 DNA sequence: TGTGCCAGCTCACCCGCAGTGAGTGTTTCTGGGGCCAACGTCCTGACTTTC. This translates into CASSPAVSVSGANVLTF.

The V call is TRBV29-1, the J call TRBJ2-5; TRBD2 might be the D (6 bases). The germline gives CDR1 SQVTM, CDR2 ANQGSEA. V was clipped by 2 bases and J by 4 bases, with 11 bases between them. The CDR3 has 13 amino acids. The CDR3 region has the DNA TGCAGCGTTGAACGGGACTTTTCAGAGACCCAGTACTTC. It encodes CSVERDFSETQYF.

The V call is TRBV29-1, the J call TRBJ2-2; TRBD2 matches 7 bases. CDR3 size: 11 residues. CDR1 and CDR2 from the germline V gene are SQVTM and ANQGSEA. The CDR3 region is CAGERGGELFF. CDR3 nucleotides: TGCGCGGGGGAGAGAGGCGGGGAGCTGTTTTTT.

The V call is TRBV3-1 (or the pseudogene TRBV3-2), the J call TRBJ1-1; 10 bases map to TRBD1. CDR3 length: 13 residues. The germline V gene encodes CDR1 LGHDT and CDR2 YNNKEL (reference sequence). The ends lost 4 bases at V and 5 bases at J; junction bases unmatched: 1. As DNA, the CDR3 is TGTGCCAGCAGCCCGGGACAGGGGACTGAAGCTTTCTTT. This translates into CASSPGQGTEAFF.

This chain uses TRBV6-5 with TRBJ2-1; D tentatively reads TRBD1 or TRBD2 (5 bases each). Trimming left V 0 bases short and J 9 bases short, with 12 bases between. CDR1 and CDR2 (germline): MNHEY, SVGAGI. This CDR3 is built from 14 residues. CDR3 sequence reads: CASSYSSGLGEQFF. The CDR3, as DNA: TGTGCCAGCAGTTACTCTTCGGGGCTCGGTGAGCAGTTCTTC.

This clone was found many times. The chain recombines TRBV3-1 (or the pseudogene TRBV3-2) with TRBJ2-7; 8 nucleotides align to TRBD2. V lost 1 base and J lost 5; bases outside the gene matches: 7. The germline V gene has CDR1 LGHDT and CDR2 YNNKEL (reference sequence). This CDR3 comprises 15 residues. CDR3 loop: CASSQGPAGENEQYF. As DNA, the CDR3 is TGTGCCAGCAGCCAAGGTCCAGCGGGGGAAAACGAGCAGTACTTC.

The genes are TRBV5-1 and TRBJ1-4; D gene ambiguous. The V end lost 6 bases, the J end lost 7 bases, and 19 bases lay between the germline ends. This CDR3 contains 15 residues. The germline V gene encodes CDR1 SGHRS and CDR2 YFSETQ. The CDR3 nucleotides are TGCGCCAGCATGGGCCCGGGAGGAGGCAGTGAAAAACTGTTTTTT. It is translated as CASMGPGGGSEKLFF.

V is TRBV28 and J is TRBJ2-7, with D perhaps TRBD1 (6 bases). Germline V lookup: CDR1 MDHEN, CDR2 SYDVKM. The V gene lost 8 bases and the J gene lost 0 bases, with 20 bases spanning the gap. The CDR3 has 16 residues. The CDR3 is CASRVLGQSVSYEQYF. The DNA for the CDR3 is TGTGCCAGCCGGGTTCTAGGACAGTCTGTCTCCTACGAGCAGTACTTC. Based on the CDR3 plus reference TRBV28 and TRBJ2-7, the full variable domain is DVKVTQSSRYLVKRTGEKVFLECVQDMDHENMFWYRQDPGLGLRLIYFSYDVKMKEKGDIPEGYSVSREKKERFSLILESASTNQTSMYLCASRVLGQSVSYEQYFGPGTRLTVT.

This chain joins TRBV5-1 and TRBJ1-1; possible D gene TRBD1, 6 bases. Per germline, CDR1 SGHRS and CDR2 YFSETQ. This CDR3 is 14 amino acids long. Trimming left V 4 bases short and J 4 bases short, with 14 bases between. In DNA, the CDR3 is TGCGCCAGCAGCGTCGACAGGATGACCACTGAAGCTTTCTTT. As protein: CASSVDRMTTEAFF.

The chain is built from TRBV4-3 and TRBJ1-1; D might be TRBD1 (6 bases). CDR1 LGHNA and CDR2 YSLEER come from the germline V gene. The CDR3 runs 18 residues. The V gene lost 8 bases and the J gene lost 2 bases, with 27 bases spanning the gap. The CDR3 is CASSQGGGRTLSNTEAFF. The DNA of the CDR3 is TGCGCCAGCTCACAAGGGGGGGGACGAACTTTATCTAACACTGAAGCTTTCTTT.

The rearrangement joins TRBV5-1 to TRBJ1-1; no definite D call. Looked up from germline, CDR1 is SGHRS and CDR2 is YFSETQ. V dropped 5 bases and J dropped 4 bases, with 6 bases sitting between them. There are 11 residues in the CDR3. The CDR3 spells CASRMSTEAFF. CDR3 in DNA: TGCGCCAGCAGGATGAGCACTGAAGCTTTCTTT.

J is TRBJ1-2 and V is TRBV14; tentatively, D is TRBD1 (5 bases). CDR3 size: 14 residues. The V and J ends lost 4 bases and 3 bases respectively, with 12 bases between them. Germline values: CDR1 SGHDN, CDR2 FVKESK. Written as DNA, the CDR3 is TGTGCCAGCAGCCCCCTGCAGGGACACTATGGCTACACCTTC. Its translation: CASSPLQGHYGYTF.

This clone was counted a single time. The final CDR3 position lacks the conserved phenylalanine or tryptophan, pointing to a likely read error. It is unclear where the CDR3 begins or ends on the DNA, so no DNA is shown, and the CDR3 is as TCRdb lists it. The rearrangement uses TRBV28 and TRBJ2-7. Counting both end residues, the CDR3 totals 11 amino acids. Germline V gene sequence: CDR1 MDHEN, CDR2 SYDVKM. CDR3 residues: CASSSTSRAAL.

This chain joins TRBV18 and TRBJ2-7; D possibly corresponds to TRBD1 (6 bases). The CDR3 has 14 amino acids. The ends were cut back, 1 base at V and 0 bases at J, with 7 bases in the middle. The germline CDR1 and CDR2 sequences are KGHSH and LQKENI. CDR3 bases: TGTGCCAGCTCACCACGGGACAACTCCTACGAGCAGTACTTC. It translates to CASSPRDNSYEQYF.

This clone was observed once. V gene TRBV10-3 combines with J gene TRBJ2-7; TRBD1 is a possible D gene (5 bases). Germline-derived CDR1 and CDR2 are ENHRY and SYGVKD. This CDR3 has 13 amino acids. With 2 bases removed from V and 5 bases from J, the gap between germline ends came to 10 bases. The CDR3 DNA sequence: TGTGCCATCAGTGAGCAGGGCAAGGACGAGCAGTACTTC. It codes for CAISEQGKDEQYF.

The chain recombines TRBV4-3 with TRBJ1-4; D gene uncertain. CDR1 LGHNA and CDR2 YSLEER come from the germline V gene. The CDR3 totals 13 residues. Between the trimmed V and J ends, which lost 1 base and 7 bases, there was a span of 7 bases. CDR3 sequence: CASSQGPGEKLFF. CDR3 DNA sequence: TGCGCCAGCAGCCAAGGACCGGGTGAAAAACTGTTTTTT.

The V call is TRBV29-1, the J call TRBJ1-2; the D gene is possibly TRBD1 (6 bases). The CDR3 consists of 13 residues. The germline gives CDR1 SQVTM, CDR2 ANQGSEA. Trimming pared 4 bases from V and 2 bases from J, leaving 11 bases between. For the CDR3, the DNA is TGCAGCGTTGCCCCCACAGGGAACTATGGCTACACCTTC. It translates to CSVAPTGNYGYTF.

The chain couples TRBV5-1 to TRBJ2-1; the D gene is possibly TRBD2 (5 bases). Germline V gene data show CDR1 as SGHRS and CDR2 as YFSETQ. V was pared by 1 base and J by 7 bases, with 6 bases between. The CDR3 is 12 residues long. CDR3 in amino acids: CASSLTRNEQFF. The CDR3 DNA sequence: TGCGCCAGCAGCTTGACTAGAAATGAGCAGTTCTTC.

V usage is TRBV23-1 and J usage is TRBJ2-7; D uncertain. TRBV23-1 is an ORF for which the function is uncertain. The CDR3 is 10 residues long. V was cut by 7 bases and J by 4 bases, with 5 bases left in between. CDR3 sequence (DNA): TGCGCCAGCAAGGCATACGAGCAGTACTTC. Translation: CASKAYEQYF.

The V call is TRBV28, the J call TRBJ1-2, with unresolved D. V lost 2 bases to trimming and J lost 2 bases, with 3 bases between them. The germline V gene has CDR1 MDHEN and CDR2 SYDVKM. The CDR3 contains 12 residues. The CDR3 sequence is CASSLMNYGYTF. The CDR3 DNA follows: TGTGCCAGCAGTTTAATGAACTATGGCTACACCTTC.

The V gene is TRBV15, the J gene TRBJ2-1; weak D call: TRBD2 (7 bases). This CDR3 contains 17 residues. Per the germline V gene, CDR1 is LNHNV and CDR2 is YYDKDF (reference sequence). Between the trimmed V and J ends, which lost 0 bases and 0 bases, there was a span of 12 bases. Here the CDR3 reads CATSREMGGPSYNEQFF. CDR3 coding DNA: TGTGCCACCAGCAGAGAAATGGGGGGGCCCTCCTACAATGAGCAGTTCTTC.